A selection of T cell receptor beta chains follows, all from one sample in a study of cytomegalovirus exposure and HLA in healthy donors. Only in-frame clones appear in the TCRdb table, and some are missing; sequencing was by immunoSEQ multiplex PCR. The data show approximately 97,000 clones, 70% to 80% seen once. The sequenced material came from PBMCs. The receptors here all came from a male donor in good health and CMV-seropositive. Each CDR3 is given with its conserved first and last residue. Each record gives: D gene, J gene, V gene, clone size, CDR3 DNA, CDR3 protein. D genes are given only for firm matches. Clone size is shown for a subset of rows, as once, few, many or a class of expanded clone.

.	TRBJ1-2	TRBV5-4	.	TGTGCCAGCAGCTTAGGACACCCTAACTATGGCTACACCTTC	CASSLGHPNYGYTF
.	TRBJ1-1	TRBV30	few	TGTGCCTGGGACGGGGGGAACACTGAAGCTTTCTTT	CAWDGGNTEAFF
.	TRBJ1-5	TRBV18	.	TGTGCCAGCTCTCGAGCGGTTTCTCATAGCAATCAGCCCCAGCATTTT	CASSRAVSHSNQPQHF
TRBD2	TRBJ2-3	TRBV4-3	.	TGCGCCAGCAGCCACCAAGCGGGGGGGCAACCAGATACGCAGTATTTT	CASSHQAGGQPDTQYF
.	TRBJ1-4	TRBV25-1	.	TGTGCCAGCAGTCCTCTCCAGGGAGGGGATGAAAAACTGTTTTTT	CASSPLQGGDEKLFF
TRBD2	TRBJ2-5	TRBV5-1	few	TGCGCCAGCAGCTTGGCAGCGGGGGGCTCGTGGGAGACCCAGTACTTC	CASSLAAGGSWETQYF
TRBD1	TRBJ1-1	TRBV6-1	.	TGTGCCAGCAGTGCAGGGGGGACCACTGAAGCTTTCTTT	CASSAGGTTEAFF
.	TRBJ1-6	TRBV6-6	few	TGTGCCAGCAGTTACCCTGACAAGTCCTATAATTCACCCCTCCACTTT	CASSYPDKSYNSPLHF
.	TRBJ1-1	TRBV21-1	.	TGTGCCAGCAGCAAAGCAGGGGGACAGAACACTGAAGCTTTCTTT	CASSKAGGQNTEAFF
.	TRBJ1-6	TRBV4-1	.	TGCGCCAGCAGTGACCGGGAGTTCAATAATTCACCCCTCCACTTT	CASSDREFNNSPLHF
TRBD2	TRBJ2-1	TRBV30	few	TGTGCCTCTGCAGGACTAGCGACCTACAATGAGCAGTTCTTC	CASAGLATYNEQFF
.	TRBJ2-5	TRBV7-6	.	TGTGCCAGCAGCCAGTACCAAGAGACCCAGTACTTC	CASSQYQETQYF
.	TRBJ1-2	TRBV19	.	TGTGCCAGTAGTACGGGAGAGGGCTACTATGGCTACACCTTC	CASSTGEGYYGYTF
TRBD2	TRBJ2-5	TRBV6-5	.	TGTGCCAGCAGTTCGACTAGCGGGGGAGAGACCCAGTACTTC	CASSSTSGGETQYF
.	TRBJ2-1	TRBV11-1	.	.	CASSFGPGAYNEQFF
TRBD1	TRBJ2-1	TRBV30	.	TGTGCCTGGAGTGGCCAGGGGGTAGGTGAGCAGTTCTTC	CAWSGQGVGEQFF
.	TRBJ2-7	TRBV7-2	.	TGTGCCAGCAGCAGGGGGAGGGGCTACGAGCAGTACTTC	CASSRGRGYEQYF
.	TRBJ1-2	TRBV30	.	TGTGCCTCTCTACAGGTCCCTATAGCTAACTATGGCTACACCTTC	CASLQVPIANYGYTF
TRBD2	TRBJ2-5	TRBV5-8	.	TGTGCCAGCAGCCTTGGATCGGGGGGTCCTCACTTC	CASSLGSGGPHF
TRBD2	TRBJ2-4	TRBV4-1	.	TGCGCCAGCAGCCCCGGACTAGCGGGGGGCCGGGGCAAAAACATTCAGTACTTC	CASSPGLAGGRGKNIQYF
.	TRBJ2-7	TRBV6-6	.	TGTGCCAGCAGTTACAGCGTGTACGGGAACTACGAGCAGTACTTC	CASSYSVYGNYEQYF
.	TRBJ1-2	TRBV7-9	.	TGTGCCAGCAGTCCCCAGGGAAACTATGGCTACACCTTC	CASSPQGNYGYTF
.	TRBJ1-1	TRBV2	.	TGTGCCAGCACCTGGGGCCAATCGAACACTGAAGCTTTCTTT	CASTWGQSNTEAFF
.	TRBJ1-4	TRBV4-1	.	TGCGCCAGCAGCCAAGATACCGGGGGGCGTGAAAAACTGTTTTTT	CASSQDTGGREKLFF
.	TRBJ1-5	TRBV6-6	.	TGTGCCAGCAGTTACTCGACAGATCAGCCCCAGCATTTT	CASSYSTDQPQHF
TRBD1	TRBJ1-5	TRBV9	few	TGTGCCAGCAGCATCGGGACAGAGGATCAGCCCCAGCATTTT	CASSIGTEDQPQHF
TRBD1	TRBJ1-1	TRBV6-5	few	TGTGCCAGCAATACGGTACAGGGGAGCACTGAAGCTTTCTTT	CASNTVQGSTEAFF
.	TRBJ1-1	TRBV27	.	TGTGCCAGCAGCCTGGGACGGACTAATGAAGCTTTCTTT	CASSLGRTNEAFF
TRBD1	TRBJ2-1	TRBV5-6	.	TGTGCCAGCAGCCTCCCCGGGACAGTGGCAGGGAATGAGCAGTTCTTC	CASSLPGTVAGNEQFF
TRBD1	TRBJ1-2	TRBV4-1	.	TGCGCCAGCAGCCAACGGCAGGGGGCGCTTCACTATGGCTACACCTTC	CASSQRQGALHYGYTF
.	TRBJ1-6	TRBV21-1	.	TGTGCCAGCAGCCCCCCGGAGCTCCGGAATTCACCCCTCCACTTT	CASSPPELRNSPLHF
TRBD1	TRBJ2-3	TRBV10-1	.	TGCGCCAGCAGCGCAGGGGGAACTGGGGGAACTGGCAAGGATACGCAGTATTTT	CASSAGGTGGTGKDTQYF
.	TRBJ1-4	TRBV7-2	few	TGTGCCAGCAGCTTATACGGTCCTAATGAAAAACTGTTTTTT	CASSLYGPNEKLFF
.	TRBJ2-3	TRBV4-3	.	TGCGCCAGCAGCCAAGACTACAGGGCTCGCACAGATACGCAGTATTTT	CASSQDYRARTDTQYF
TRBD1	TRBJ1-2	TRBV6-6	.	TGTGCCAGCAGTCAAAAACAGGGGGCTCCCTATGGCTACACCTTC	CASSQKQGAPYGYTF
.	TRBJ1-2	TRBV7-9	.	TGTGCCAGCAGCCCTTACGACAGCGGCTACACCTTC	CASSPYDSGYTF
.	TRBJ2-2	TRBV15	.	TGTGCCACTTCTATCACCGGGGAGCTGTTTTTT	CATSITGELFF
.	TRBJ2-3	TRBV27	.	TGTGCCAGCAGCCAAGAGGCAAGCACAGATACGCAGTATTTT	CASSQEASTDTQYF
.	TRBJ1-1	TRBV12-5	.	TGTGCTAGTGGTTTGGGGCAGGGCCTGAACACTGAAGCTTTCTTT	CASGLGQGLNTEAFF
.	TRBJ2-7	TRBV27	few	TGTGCCAGCAGTTTAAGGGCAGGGGGGCCCTACGAGCAGTACTTC	CASSLRAGGPYEQYF
.	TRBJ1-3	TRBV4-2	.	TGTGCCAGCAGCCAACGGGGGGCAGGAAACACCATATATTTT	CASSQRGAGNTIYF
TRBD1	TRBJ1-6	TRBV5-1	.	TGCGCCAGCAGGATGACAGGGGATAGGAATTCACCCCTCCACTTT	CASRMTGDRNSPLHF
.	TRBJ1-2	TRBV25-1	.	TGTGCCAGCAGTGTGTCAGTCTATGGCTACACCTTC	CASSVSVYGYTF
.	TRBJ1-2	TRBV5-1	.	TGCGCCAGCAGCTTGGTATCAAGTCCCGGTAGTGGCTACACCTTC	CASSLVSSPGSGYTF
TRBD1	TRBJ1-6	TRBV2	.	TGTGCCAGCAGGGACAGGGATCCCTGGAATTCACCCCTCCACTTT	CASRDRDPWNSPLHF
.	TRBJ2-5	TRBV29-1	.	TGCAGCGTTGAGTTAGCAGCGCAGACCCAGTACTTC	CSVELAAQTQYF
TRBD1	TRBJ2-5	TRBV25-1	.	TGTGCCAGCAGTGAATACCAGGGGGCAGAGACCCAGTACTTC	CASSEYQGAETQYF
TRBD1	TRBJ1-1	TRBV30	.	TGTGCCTGGAGTGCTGGGACAGGGGGAGGTACTGAAGCTTTCTTT	CAWSAGTGGGTEAFF
.	TRBJ1-1	TRBV30	.	TGTGCCTGGAGTCTGGCAGGGGCCCTGAACACTGAAGCTTTCTTT	CAWSLAGALNTEAFF
TRBD1	TRBJ2-7	TRBV30	once	TGTGCCTGGGGTGGCGGACAGGGCCACGAGCAGTACTTC	CAWGGGQGHEQYF